One sample yielded the 26 T cell receptor beta chains listed below, sequenced in a study of blood T cell repertoires in COVID-19. The repertoire was sequenced with immunoSEQ multiplex PCR; TCRdb's copy has only in-frame clones and lacks some. The data show about 220,000 clones, roughly 84% seen once. Sequenced sample: peripheral blood. The receptors were gathered from a man aged 50-59 years who had recovered from COVID-19.

J is TRBJ2-5 and V is TRBV24-1; tentatively, D is TRBD2 (5 bases). V shed 6 bases and J shed 2 bases, with 15 bases lying between them. Germline V gene lookup returns CDR1 KGHDR and CDR2 SFDVKD. The CDR3 is 15 residues long. CDR3 nucleotide sequence: TGTGCCACCAGTATCGGCGGTCCGGGACAAGAGACCCAGTACTTC. Its translation is CATSIGGPGQETQYF.

Written as DNA, the CDR3 is TGTGCCACCAGCACCCTCGGGGGGGGAACCGGGGAGCTGTTTTTT. This translates into CATSTLGGGTGELFF. V usage is TRBV15 and J usage is TRBJ2-2, with 8 bases matching TRBD2. Trimming took 4 bases from V and 5 from J; bases not matched to a gene: 6. CDR3 length: 15 residues. CDR1 is LNHNV, CDR2 YYDKDF, per germline (reference sequence). Complete variable domain (other parts from reference TRBV15 and TRBJ2-2): DAMVIQNPRYQVTQFGKPVTLSCSQTLNHNVMYWYQQKSSQAPKLLFHYYDKDFNNEADTPDNFQSRRPNTSFCFLDIRSPGLGDTAMYLCATSTLGGGTGELFFGEGSRLTVL.

V and J are TRBV4-2 and TRBJ2-3; TRBD2 matches 8 bases. The CDR3 sequence is 16 residues long. Trimming took 0 bases from V and 10 from J; bases not matched to a gene: 12. The V gene's germline CDR1 is LGHNA and CDR2 YNFKEQ. The CDR3 protein is CASSQELAARLGAQYF. The CDR3 DNA follows: TGTGCCAGCAGCCAAGAACTAGCGGCCCGTCTGGGTGCGCAGTATTTT.

Regarding this clone: Other nucleotide sequences in the sample specify the same CDR3. CDR3 residues: CASSPGGNEQYF. The CDR3, as DNA: TGTGCCAGCTCACCAGGAGGGAACGAGCAGTACTTC. This rearrangement joins TRBV18 to TRBJ2-7; D is perhaps TRBD2 (6 bases). CDR1 and CDR2 from the germline V gene are KGHSH and LQKENI. V lost 2 bases and J lost 5, with 7 bases in between. The CDR3 consists of 12 residues.

About this clone itself: This same CDR3 is encoded by further DNA sequences in the sample. The rearrangement joins TRBV5-8 to TRBJ1-6; 7 nucleotides line up with TRBD1. The CDR3 extends over 15 amino acids. Germline lookup yields CDR1 SGHTS and CDR2 YDEGEE. V shed 3 bases, J shed 7 bases, and the junction held 7 bases outside the gene matches. The CDR3 DNA reads TGTGCCAGCAGCTCGCGGGACAGCCAGAATTCACCCCTCCACTTT. It encodes CASSSRDSQNSPLHF.

V gene TRBV6-4 combines with J gene TRBJ2-1, with TRBD2 matching over 7 bases. Per the germline V gene, CDR1 is MRHNA and CDR2 is SNTAGT. The V gene end was trimmed by 5 bases and the J gene end by 6 bases; junction bases not matched to a gene: 7. The CDR3 runs to 14 residues. CDR3 region: CASSPTREFNEQFF. CDR3 DNA: TGTGCCAGCAGTCCGACGCGGGAGTTCAATGAGCAGTTCTTC.

This sequence joins TRBV2 and TRBJ1-6, with D tentatively TRBD1 (5 bases). V was cut by 8 bases and J by 4 bases, with 15 bases left in between. The CDR3 extends over 15 amino acids. The germline gives CDR1 SNHLY, CDR2 FYNNEI. In DNA form, the CDR3 reads TGTGCCAGCGTAGAAACCGACAGATATAATTCACCCCTCCACTTT. This gives the protein CASVETDRYNSPLHF.

The chain couples TRBV5-1 to TRBJ2-7; D is perhaps TRBD1 (6 bases). The length of the CDR3 is 14 residues. Trimming stripped 0 bases from V and 2 bases from J, with 9 bases between. In germline, CDR1 is SGHRS, CDR2 YFSETQ. The CDR3 nucleotides read TGCGCCAGCAGCTTGGGGGACAATACCTACGAGCAGTACTTC. It encodes CASSLGDNTYEQYF. Using reference TRBV5-1 and TRBJ2-7 for the parts outside the CDR3, the full variable domain is KAGVTQTPRYLIKTRGQQVTLSCSPISGHRSVSWYQQTPGQGLQFLFEYFSETQRNKGNFPGRFSGRQFSNSRSEMNVSTLELGDSALYLCASSLGDNTYEQYFGPGTRLTVT.

This sequence joins TRBV19 and TRBJ2-7; a possible D gene is TRBD1 (6 bases). The germline CDR1 and CDR2 sequences are LNHDA and SQIVND (reference sequence). The CDR3 totals 14 residues. V shed 8 bases and J shed 0 bases, with 14 bases lying between them. CDR3 region: CASSRTASSYEQYF. The CDR3 DNA sequence: TGTGCCAGTTCTCGGACAGCGAGCTCCTACGAGCAGTACTTC.

This chain connects TRBV19 to TRBJ2-2, with D possibly being TRBD2 (6 bases). Trimming stripped 6 bases from V and 2 bases from J, with 16 bases between. The CDR3 has 16 amino acids. Germline V lookup: CDR1 LNHDA, CDR2 SQIVND (reference sequence). The CDR3 nucleotides are TGTGCCAGTAGGACTCCGGGGCGGGGAAACACCGGGGAGCTGTTTTTT. It encodes CASRTPGRGNTGELFF.

This clone was found a few times. The chain has TRBV27 and TRBJ2-1; 7 bases are a match to TRBD1. The ends lost 5 bases at V and 1 base at J; junction bases unmatched: 5. The length of the CDR3 is 15 residues. CDR1 is MNHEY and CDR2 is SMNVEV in the germline V gene (reference sequence). The CDR3 DNA reads TGTGCCAGCAGTCCTCGGACAGGATCCTACAATGAGCAGTTCTTC. Translated, it gives CASSPRTGSYNEQFF.

V gene TRBV30 combines with J gene TRBJ2-2, with 7 nucleotides matching TRBD1. The junction had 5 bases not matched to a gene; V was cut back by 1 base and J by 0 bases. The CDR3 has 16 residues. Germline loops: CDR1 GTSNPN, CDR2 SVGIG (reference sequence). CDR3 DNA: TGTGCCTGGAGTGATTCCGGGACAGCGAACACCGGGGAGCTGTTTTTT. This sequence encodes CAWSDSGTANTGELFF.

V gene TRBV5-4 combines with J gene TRBJ1-1, with 8 bases identical to TRBD1. Unmatched junction bases numbered 11, after V lost 4 bases and J lost 0 bases. The CDR3 has 17 residues. Germline values: CDR1 SGHNT, CDR2 YYREEE (reference sequence). Here the CDR3 reads CASSPRQGPFMNTEAFF. The CDR3 DNA reads as TGTGCCAGCAGCCCCCGACAGGGGCCGTTCATGAACACTGAAGCTTTCTTT.

The chain combines TRBV7-8 with TRBJ2-7; 7 bases are shared with TRBD1. The J segment lost 2 bases and the V segment lost 4 bases, leaving 5 bases of the junction unmatched. CDR1 is SGHVS and CDR2 is FQNEAQ in the germline V gene. The CDR3 is made up of 14 amino acids. The CDR3 protein is CASSWDRDTYEQYF. As DNA, the CDR3 is TGTGCCAGCAGCTGGGACAGAGACACCTACGAGCAGTACTTC.

V gene TRBV11-3 combines with J gene TRBJ2-2, with 11 positions matching TRBD1. CDR1 is SGHNT, CDR2 YENEEA, per germline. J gave up 6 bases and V 4 bases, and 4 bases lay outside the gene matches. The length of the CDR3 is 15 residues. The CDR3: CASSYGQGAAGELFF. CDR3 in DNA: TGTGCCAGCAGCTATGGACAGGGGGCCGCCGGGGAGCTGTTTTTT.

The rearrangement uses TRBV19 and TRBJ1-2, with a weak D call TRBD1 (5 bases). The CDR3 totals 15 residues. Trimming stripped 5 bases from V and 2 bases from J, with 15 bases between. Germline loops: CDR1 LNHDA, CDR2 SQIVND (reference sequence). The CDR3 here is CASSSPGHSNYGYTF. The CDR3 bases are TGTGCCAGTAGTTCCCCCGGACACTCGAACTATGGCTACACCTTC.

CDR3 sequence: CAWSVQAINEKLFF. The CDR3 nucleotides are TGTGCCTGGAGTGTACAGGCGATTAATGAAAAACTGTTTTTT. V is TRBV30 and J is TRBJ1-4; tentatively, D is TRBD1 (5 bases). This CDR3 region has 14 residues. V lost 0 bases to trimming and J lost 4 bases, with 9 bases between them. CDR1 GTSNPN and CDR2 SVGIG come from the germline V gene (reference sequence).

The gene calls are TRBV5-1 and TRBJ2-3; D not resolved. Trimming stripped 0 bases from V and 0 bases from J, with 5 bases between. CDR1 is SGHRS, CDR2 YFSETQ, per germline. The length of the CDR3 is 14 residues. Here the CDR3 reads CASSLVGSTDTQYF. The DNA of the CDR3 is TGCGCCAGCAGCTTGGTGGGCAGCACAGATACGCAGTATTTT.

J is TRBJ1-1 and V is TRBV5-4, with unresolved D. The CDR3 has 13 amino acids. V lost 0 bases to trimming and J lost 11 bases, with 14 bases between them. From germline, CDR1 is SGHNT and CDR2 YYREEE (reference sequence). For the CDR3, the DNA is TGTGCCAGCAGCTTGGCCCAGGATCCTCGGGCTTTCTTT. Protein sequence: CASSLAQDPRAFF.

The chain couples TRBV19 to TRBJ2-7; 7 nucleotides align to TRBD2. Trimming removed 4 bases from V and 4 bases from J; junction bases left unmatched: 16. The CDR3 length is 17 residues. CDR1 and CDR2 (germline): LNHDA, SQIVND (reference sequence). The CDR3 nucleotides are TGTGCCAGTAGTACCAAAACAACGTCAACTAGCGCGTACGAGCAGTACTTC. This codes for CASSTKTTSTSAYEQYF. The variable domain in full, completed from reference TRBV19 and TRBJ2-7, reads DGGITQSPKYLFRKEGQNVTLSCEQNLNHDAMYWYRQDPGQGLRLIYYSQIVNDFQKGDIAEGYSVSREKKESFPLTVTSAQKNPTAFYLCASSTKTTSTSAYEQYFGPGTRLTVT.

This CDR3 is CASSQRRGEETQYF. The CDR3 bases are TGTGCCAGCAGCCAAAGACGGGGAGAAGAGACCCAGTACTTC. V gene TRBV7-8 combines with J gene TRBJ2-5; TRBD2 is a possible D gene (5 bases). V was pared by 5 bases and J by 3 bases, with 13 bases between. CDR1 SGHVS and CDR2 FQNEAQ come from the germline V gene. This CDR3 contains 14 residues.

This sequence joins TRBV28 and TRBJ2-7; 11 bases align to TRBD1. Trimming took 7 bases from V and 6 from J; bases not matched to a gene: 8. This CDR3 is built from 14 residues. CDR1 and CDR2 from the germline V gene are MDHEN and SYDVKM. Here the CDR3 DNA reads TGTGCCAGCACACAGTGGGACAGGGGGGGCGAGCAGTACTTC. It codes for CASTQWDRGGEQYF. The whole variable domain, remainder taken from reference TRBV28 and TRBJ2-7, is DVKVTQSSRYLVKRTGEKVFLECVQDMDHENMFWYRQDPGLGLRLIYFSYDVKMKEKGDIPEGYSVSREKKERFSLILESASTNQTSMYLCASTQWDRGGEQYFGPGTRLTVT.

This chain links TRBV12-3 or TRBV12-4 with TRBJ1-3, with unresolved D. This CDR3 is built from 12 residues. V shed 5 bases and J shed 8 bases, with 10 bases lying between them. The CDR3 reads CASSTRGYTIYF. The CDR3 region has the DNA TGTGCCAGCAGTACCCGCGGGTACACCATATATTTT.

The chain carries TRBV28 and TRBJ1-1, with D unresolved. V was cut by 2 bases and J by 8 bases, with 12 bases left in between. The CDR3 totals 13 residues. Germline lookup yields CDR1 MDHEN and CDR2 SYDVKM. CDR3: CASSLNQLQEAFF. CDR3 bases: TGTGCCAGCAGTTTAAATCAGTTACAAGAAGCTTTCTTT.

This chain joins TRBV14 and TRBJ2-5; 14 nucleotides align to TRBD2. The CDR3 consists of 16 residues. Germline loops: CDR1 SGHDN, CDR2 FVKESK. J was trimmed by 5 bases and V by 3 bases; bases with no gene match: 5. CDR3 sequence: CASSHGTSGSAETQYF. The CDR3 DNA sequence: TGTGCCAGCAGCCACGGGACTAGCGGGAGTGCGGAGACCCAGTACTTC. The whole variable domain, remainder taken from reference TRBV14 and TRBJ2-5, is EAGVTQFPSHSVIEKGQTVTLRCDPISGHDNLYWYRRVMGKEIKFLLHFVKESKQDESGMPNNRFLAERTGGTYSTLKVQPAELEDSGVYFCASSHGTSGSAETQYFGPGTRLLVL.

The genes are TRBV5-4 and TRBJ2-7; 7 bases are shared with TRBD2. The CDR3 runs 16 residues. Per germline, CDR1 SGHNT and CDR2 YYREEE (reference sequence). V was clipped by 4 bases and J by 1 base; unmatched bases: 11. CDR3 DNA: TGTGCCAGCAGCCGCGGGGCTAGCGGTCTATCCTACGAGCAGTACTTC. As protein: CASSRGASGLSYEQYF.